Presented here are 16 T cell receptor beta chains from one specimen sequenced in a study of blood T cell repertoires in COVID-19. Clones were read by immunoSEQ multiplex PCR, and TCRdb kept only the in-frame ones, dropping some. Seen here are approximately 260,000 clones, roughly 89% observed once, and the top ten hold 2.2%. Sequencing input: peripheral blood. All receptors derive from a man aged 45-60 years with acute or convalescent COVID-19.

The chain is built from TRBV4-1 and TRBJ2-3; 7 bases map to TRBD2. V was pared by 2 bases and J by 2 bases, with 4 bases of the junction left unmatched. The length of the CDR3 is 15 residues. CDR1 is MGHRA and CDR2 is YSYEKL in the germline V gene. The CDR3 loop is CASSQRGGATDTQYF. In DNA, the CDR3 is TGCGCCAGCAGCCAAAGGGGAGGGGCCACAGATACGCAGTATTTT.

This chain links TRBV5-1 with TRBJ1-4, with D possibly matching TRBD1 (5 bases). Trimming took 0 bases from V and 7 from J, leaving 13 bases between them. The germline V gene encodes CDR1 SGHRS and CDR2 YFSETQ. The CDR3 has 15 amino acids. This CDR3 reads CASSLAAARGEKLFF. In nucleotides, the CDR3 is TGCGCCAGCAGCTTGGCGGCGGCAAGGGGTGAAAAACTGTTTTTT.

This clone showed up just once. The V and J genes are TRBV5-1 and TRBJ1-6, with no clear D. This CDR3 spans 13 amino acids. Germline CDR1 and CDR2: SGHRS and YFSETQ. V was cut by 2 bases and J by 7 bases, with 7 bases left in between. The CDR3 DNA is TGCGCCAGCAGCTTTCTCCCCAATTCACCCCTCCACTTT. It specifies CASSFLPNSPLHF.

The chain recombines TRBV4-1 with TRBJ1-1, with D unclear. This CDR3 is 12 amino acids long. V lost 4 bases and J lost 4, with 7 bases in between. Germline V lookup: CDR1 MGHRA, CDR2 YSYEKL. This CDR3 reads CASSPGSTEAFF. The CDR3 DNA is TGCGCCAGCAGCCCGGGGAGCACTGAAGCTTTCTTT.

The chain carries TRBV30 and TRBJ1-2; D is uncertain. Germline V CDR1 and CDR2: GTSNPN, SVGIG (reference sequence). The CDR3 loop spans 11 amino acids. V was pared by 8 bases and J by 3 bases, with 10 bases between. For the CDR3, the DNA is TGTGCCGGAGGGAACGACTATGGCTACACCTTC. This translates into CAGGNDYGYTF.

This clone appeared a single time. The chain has TRBV25-1 and TRBJ2-5; D may be TRBD2 (6 bases). This CDR3 region has 15 residues. Germline CDR1 reads MGHDK; CDR2 reads SYGVNS. V lost 4 bases, J lost 7 bases, and 19 bases lay in between. CDR3 loop: CASSGSRGTGATQYF. The CDR3 DNA reads TGTGCCAGCAGTGGCTCTCGGGGGACCGGGGCGACCCAGTACTTC.

The V call is TRBV6-4, the J call TRBJ1-2, with 10 bases fitting TRBD1. Unmatched junction bases numbered 11, after V lost 6 bases and J lost 7 bases. This CDR3 spans 15 amino acids. Germline V gene sequence: CDR1 MRHNA, CDR2 SNTAGT. The CDR3: CASSQEGQGRFGYTF. As DNA, the CDR3 is TGTGCCAGCAGCCAAGAGGGACAGGGGCGTTTTGGCTACACCTTC.

This chain links TRBV10-1 with TRBJ2-3, with D possibly TRBD2 on 6 matching bases. CDR1 WNHNN and CDR2 SYGVQD come from the germline V gene (reference sequence). This CDR3 is built from 14 residues. The V and J ends lost 1 base and 2 bases respectively, with 7 bases between them. CDR3 region: CASSEWGDTDTQYF. As DNA, the CDR3 is TGCGCCAGCAGTGAGTGGGGGGACACAGATACGCAGTATTTT.

The CDR3: CASSWSTGVYEQYF. CDR3 in DNA: TGTGCCAGCAGCTGGTCCACAGGGGTCTACGAGCAGTACTTC. J is TRBJ2-7 and V is TRBV11-2, with TRBD1 matching over 7 bases. Trimming at V came to 4 bases and at J to 3 bases, leaving 6 bases not matched to a gene. In germline, CDR1 is SGHAT, CDR2 FQNNGV. CDR3 length equals 14 residues.

This chain links TRBV9 with TRBJ2-5; 13 bases line up with TRBD2. This CDR3 spans 17 amino acids. V was pared by 3 bases and J by 4 bases, with 9 bases of the junction left unmatched. Germline CDR1 reads SGDLS; CDR2 reads YYNGEE. CDR3 nucleotides: TGTGCCAGCAGCGACCCGAGACTAGCGGGGGGTCGAGAGACCCAGTACTTC. This sequence encodes CASSDPRLAGGRETQYF. Looking up the rest from reference TRBV9 and TRBJ2-5 gives the full variable domain: DSGVTQTPKHLITATGQRVTLRCSPRSGDLSVYWYQQSLDQGLQFLIQYYNGEERAKGNILERFSAQQFPDLHSELNLSSLELGDSALYFCASSDPRLAGGRETQYFGPGTRLLVL.

The chain carries TRBV6-5 and TRBJ2-1; no definite D call. Germline CDR1 and CDR2: MNHEY and SVGAGI. Trimming left V 7 bases short and J 7 bases short, with 17 bases between. The CDR3 runs to 14 residues. DNA of the CDR3: TGTGCCAGCACCGCGGTGCTTGTTGGGAATGAGCAGTTCTTC. It translates to CASTAVLVGNEQFF.

The chain has TRBV7-2 and TRBJ2-3, with a possible D match to TRBD2 (5 bases). The CDR3 sequence is 17 residues long. CDR1 is SGHTA, CDR2 FQGNSA, per germline. The V end lost 6 bases, the J end lost 2 bases, and 21 bases lay between the germline ends. In nucleotides, the CDR3 is TGTGCCAGCAGGATCCCTAGCTGGGCGGAGAACACAGATACGCAGTATTTT. It translates to CASRIPSWAENTDTQYF.

The rearrangement uses TRBV3-1 (or the pseudogene TRBV3-2) and TRBJ2-1, with D possibly matching TRBD2 (7 bases). The CDR3 consists of 14 residues. V was shortened by 4 bases and J by 4 bases, with 11 bases between the two germline ends. Germline V gives CDR1 LGHDT, CDR2 YNNKEL (reference sequence). In DNA form, the CDR3 reads TGTGCCAGCAGCCGAGGGGGGGCGTACAATGAGCAGTTCTTC. It codes for CASSRGGAYNEQFF.

This CDR3 reads CASSLTGPNEKLFF. The CDR3 nucleotides are TGTGCCAGCAGCCTGACAGGGCCTAATGAAAAACTGTTTTTT. This sequence joins TRBV11-1 and TRBJ1-4; 7 bases line up with TRBD1. CDR3 length: 14 amino acids. CDR1 and CDR2 (germline): SGHAT, FQDESV (reference sequence). Unmatched junction bases numbered 3, after V lost 5 bases and J lost 3 bases.

The chain uses TRBV6-2 or TRBV6-3 and TRBJ1-6; D unresolved. From germline, CDR1 is MNHEY and CDR2 SVGEGT. The CDR3 is 18 amino acids. Trimming left V 5 bases short and J 7 bases short, with 24 bases between. The CDR3 nucleotides read TGTGCCAGCAGTAACCGGGTTTCTACAAATGGTCAGAATTCACCCCTCCACTTT. Its protein is CASSNRVSTNGQNSPLHF.

This sequence joins TRBV14 and TRBJ2-2, with D maybe TRBD1 (6 bases). Germline assignment: CDR1 SGHDN and CDR2 FVKESK. Trimming took 2 bases from V and 8 from J, leaving 15 bases between them. This CDR3 is 15 amino acids long. CDR3 sequence (DNA): TGTGCCAGCAGCCAACTTTCTAACAGGGCTGGGGAGCTGTTTTTT. Residues: CASSQLSNRAGELFF.